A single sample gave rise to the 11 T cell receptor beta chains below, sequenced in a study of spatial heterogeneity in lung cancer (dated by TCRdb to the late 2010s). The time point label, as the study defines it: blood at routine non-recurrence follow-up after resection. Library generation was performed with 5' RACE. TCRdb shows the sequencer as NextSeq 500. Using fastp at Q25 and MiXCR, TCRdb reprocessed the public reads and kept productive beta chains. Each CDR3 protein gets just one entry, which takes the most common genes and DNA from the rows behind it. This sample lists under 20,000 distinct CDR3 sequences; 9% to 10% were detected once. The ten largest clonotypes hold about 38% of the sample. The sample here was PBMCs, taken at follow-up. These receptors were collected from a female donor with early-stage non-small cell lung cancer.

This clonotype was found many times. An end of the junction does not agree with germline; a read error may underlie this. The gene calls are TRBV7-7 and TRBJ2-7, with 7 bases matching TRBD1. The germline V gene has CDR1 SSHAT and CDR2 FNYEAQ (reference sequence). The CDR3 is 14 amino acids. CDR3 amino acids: CASSRDSSSYEQYF. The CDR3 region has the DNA TGTGCTAGCAGCCGGGACAGCTCCTCCTACGAGCAGTACTTC.

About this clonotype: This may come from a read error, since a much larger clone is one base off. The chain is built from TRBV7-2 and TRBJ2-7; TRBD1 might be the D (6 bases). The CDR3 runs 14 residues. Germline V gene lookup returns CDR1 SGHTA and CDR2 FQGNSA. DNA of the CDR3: TGTGTCAGCAGCCTGAACAGGGCACGGGACGAGCAGTACTTC. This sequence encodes CVSSLNRARDEQYF.

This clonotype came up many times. The CDR3 region has the DNA TGTGCCAGCAGCGAAGACGGGACGGATTATCAGCCCCAGCATTTT. It codes for CASSEDGTDYQPQHF. V usage is TRBV9 and J usage is TRBJ1-5; D possibly corresponds to TRBD1 (5 bases). The germline gives CDR1 SGDLS, CDR2 YYNGEE. V shed 3 bases and J shed 5 bases, with 15 bases lying between them. This CDR3 is built from 15 residues.

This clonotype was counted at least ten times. CDR3 DNA: TGTGCCTGGACCCCGACCAGGGCGAGTGGAGCACCTCAGACATACTTC. Its translation is CAWTPTRASGAPQTYF. The chain uses TRBV30 and TRBJ2-4; the D gene is possibly TRBD1 (5 bases). Germline V lookup: CDR1 GTSNPN, CDR2 SVGIG (reference sequence). CDR3 length: 16 amino acids. V was cut by 4 bases and J by 16 bases, with 32 bases left in between.

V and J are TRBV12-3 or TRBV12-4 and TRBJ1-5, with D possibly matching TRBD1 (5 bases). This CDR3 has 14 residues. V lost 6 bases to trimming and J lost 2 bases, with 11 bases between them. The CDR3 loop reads CASRRAGGNQPQHF. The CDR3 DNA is TGTGCCAGCAGGCGAGCGGGGGGCAATCAGCCCCAGCATTTT.

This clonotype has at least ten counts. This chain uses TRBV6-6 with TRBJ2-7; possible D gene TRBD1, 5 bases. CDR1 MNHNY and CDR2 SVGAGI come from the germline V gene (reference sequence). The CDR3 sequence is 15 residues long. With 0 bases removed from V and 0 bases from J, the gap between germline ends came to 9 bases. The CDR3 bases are TGTGCCAGCAGTTACTCGAGAGGACACTCCTACGAGCAGTACTTC. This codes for CASSYSRGHSYEQYF.

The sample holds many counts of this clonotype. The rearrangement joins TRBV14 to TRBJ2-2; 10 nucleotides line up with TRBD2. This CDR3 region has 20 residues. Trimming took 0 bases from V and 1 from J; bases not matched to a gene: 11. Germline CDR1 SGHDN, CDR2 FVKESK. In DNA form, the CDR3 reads TGTGCCAGCAGCCAAGATTGGCGGCTAGCGGGAGAGAGGAACACCGGGGAGCTGTTTTTT. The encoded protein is CASSQDWRLAGERNTGELFF.

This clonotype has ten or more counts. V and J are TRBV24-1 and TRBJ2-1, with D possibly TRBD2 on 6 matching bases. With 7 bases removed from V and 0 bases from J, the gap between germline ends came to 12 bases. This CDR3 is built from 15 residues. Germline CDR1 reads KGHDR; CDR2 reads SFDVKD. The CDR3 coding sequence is TGTGCCACCAGCCTCAGCGGGTACTCCTACAATGAGCAGTTCTTC. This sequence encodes CATSLSGYSYNEQFF.

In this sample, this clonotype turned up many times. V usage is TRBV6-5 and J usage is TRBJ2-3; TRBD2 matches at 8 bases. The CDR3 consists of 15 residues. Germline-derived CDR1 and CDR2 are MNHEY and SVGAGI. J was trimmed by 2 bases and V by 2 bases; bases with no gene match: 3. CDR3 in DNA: TGTGCCAGCAGTTACAAGCGGGGGCCCACAGATACGCAGTATTTT. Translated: CASSYKRGPTDTQYF.

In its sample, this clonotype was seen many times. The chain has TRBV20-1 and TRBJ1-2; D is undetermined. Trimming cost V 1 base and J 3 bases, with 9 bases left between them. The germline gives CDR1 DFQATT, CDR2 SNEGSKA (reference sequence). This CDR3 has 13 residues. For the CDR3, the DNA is TGCAGTGCTAGAGTCGGAACAGACTATGGCTACACCTTC. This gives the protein CSARVGTDYGYTF.

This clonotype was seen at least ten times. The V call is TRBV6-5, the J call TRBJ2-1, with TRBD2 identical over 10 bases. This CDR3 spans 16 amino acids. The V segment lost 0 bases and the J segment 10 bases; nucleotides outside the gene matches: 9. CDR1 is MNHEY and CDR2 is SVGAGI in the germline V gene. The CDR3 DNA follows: TGTGCCAGCAGTTACTCGACGGCTAGCGGGAGCGACGAGCAGTTCTTC. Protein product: CASSYSTASGSDEQFF.